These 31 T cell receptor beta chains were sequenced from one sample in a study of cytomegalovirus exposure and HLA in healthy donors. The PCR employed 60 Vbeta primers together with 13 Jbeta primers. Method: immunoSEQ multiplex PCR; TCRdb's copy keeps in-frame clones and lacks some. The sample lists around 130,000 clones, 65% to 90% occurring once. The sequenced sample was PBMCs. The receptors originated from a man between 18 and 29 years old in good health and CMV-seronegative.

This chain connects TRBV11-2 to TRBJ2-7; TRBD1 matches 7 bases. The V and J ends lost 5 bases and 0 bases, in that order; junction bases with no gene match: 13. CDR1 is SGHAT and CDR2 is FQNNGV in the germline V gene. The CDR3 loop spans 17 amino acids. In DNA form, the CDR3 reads TGTGCCAGCAGCATAGGGGGTTGGGACAGTCGCTCCTACGAGCAGTACTTC. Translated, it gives CASSIGGWDSRSYEQYF.

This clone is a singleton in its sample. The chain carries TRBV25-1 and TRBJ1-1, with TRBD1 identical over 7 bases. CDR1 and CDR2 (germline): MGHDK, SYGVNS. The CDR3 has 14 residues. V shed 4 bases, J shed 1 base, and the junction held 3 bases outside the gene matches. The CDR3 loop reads CASSGRDRNTEAFF. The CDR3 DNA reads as TGTGCCAGCAGTGGCAGGGACAGGAACACTGAAGCTTTCTTT. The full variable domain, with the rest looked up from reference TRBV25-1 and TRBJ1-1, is EADIYQTPRYLVIGTGKKITLECSQTMGHDKMYWYQQDPGMELHLIHYSYGVNSTEKGDLSSESTVSRIRTEHFPLTLESARPSHTSQYLCASSGRDRNTEAFFGQGTRLTVV.

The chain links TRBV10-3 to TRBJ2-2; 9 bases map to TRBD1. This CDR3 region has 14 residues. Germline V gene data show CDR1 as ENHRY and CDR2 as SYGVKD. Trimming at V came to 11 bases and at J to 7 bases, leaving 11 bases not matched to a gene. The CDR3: CAVAGDRVSGELFF. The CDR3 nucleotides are TGTGCCGTCGCTGGGGACAGGGTCAGCGGGGAGCTGTTTTTT.

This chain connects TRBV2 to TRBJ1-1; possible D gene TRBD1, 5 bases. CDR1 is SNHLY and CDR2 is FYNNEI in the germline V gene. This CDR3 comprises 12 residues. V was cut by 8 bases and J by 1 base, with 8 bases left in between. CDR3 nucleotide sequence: TGTGCCAGCGCCGGGGGGAACACTGAAGCTTTCTTT. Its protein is CASAGGNTEAFF.

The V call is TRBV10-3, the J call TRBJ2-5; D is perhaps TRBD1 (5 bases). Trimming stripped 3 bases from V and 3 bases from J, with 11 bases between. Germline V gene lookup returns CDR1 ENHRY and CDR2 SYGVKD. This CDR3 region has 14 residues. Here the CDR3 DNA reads TGTGCCATCAGTGACAGGGAAAAAGAAGAGACCCAGTACTTC. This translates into CAISDREKEETQYF.

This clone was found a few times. CDR3 DNA sequence: TGCGCCAGCAGCGATCAACCCACCGGGACAACCTACGAGCAGTACTTC. Translating it yields CASSDQPTGTTYEQYF. The V call is TRBV5-1, the J call TRBJ2-7; TRBD1 might be the D (6 bases). V was shortened by 4 bases and J by 2 bases, with 19 bases between the two germline ends. This CDR3 contains 16 residues. CDR1 SGHRS and CDR2 YFSETQ come from the germline V gene.

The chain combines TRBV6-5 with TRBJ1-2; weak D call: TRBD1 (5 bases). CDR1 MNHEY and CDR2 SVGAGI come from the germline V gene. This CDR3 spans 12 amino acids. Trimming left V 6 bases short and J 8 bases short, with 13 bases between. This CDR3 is CASRYGTQGYTF. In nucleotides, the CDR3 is TGTGCCAGCAGATACGGGACTCAGGGCTACACCTTC.

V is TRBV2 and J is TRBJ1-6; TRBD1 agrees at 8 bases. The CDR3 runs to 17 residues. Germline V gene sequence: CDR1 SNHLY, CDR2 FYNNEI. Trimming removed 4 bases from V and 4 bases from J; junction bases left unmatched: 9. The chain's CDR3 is CASSATGGSSYNSPLHF. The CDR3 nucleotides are TGTGCCAGCAGTGCCACAGGGGGAAGCTCTTATAATTCACCCCTCCACTTT.

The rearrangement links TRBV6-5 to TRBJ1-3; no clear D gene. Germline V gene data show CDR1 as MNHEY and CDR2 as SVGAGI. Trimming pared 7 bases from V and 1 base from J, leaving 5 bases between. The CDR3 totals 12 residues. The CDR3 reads CASTSSGNTIYF. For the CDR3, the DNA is TGTGCCAGCACGTCGTCTGGAAACACCATATATTTT.

The CDR3 nucleotides read TGTGCCAGCAGCCCTACCCGGGAAGAAGTTGAAAAACTGTTTTTT. Protein sequence: CASSPTREEVEKLFF. The chain recombines TRBV7-9 with TRBJ1-4; D is unclear. The CDR3 is made up of 15 amino acids. V dropped 5 bases and J dropped 7 bases, with 17 bases sitting between them. Germline V gene sequence: CDR1 SEHNR, CDR2 FQNEAQ (reference sequence).

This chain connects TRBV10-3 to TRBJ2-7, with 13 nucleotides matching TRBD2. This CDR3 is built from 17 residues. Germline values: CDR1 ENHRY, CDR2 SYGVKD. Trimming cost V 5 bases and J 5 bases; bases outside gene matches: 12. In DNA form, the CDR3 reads TGTGCCATCAGTAAACTTTTACTAGCGGGGGGGCGTAACGAGCAGTACTTC. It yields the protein CAISKLLLAGGRNEQYF.

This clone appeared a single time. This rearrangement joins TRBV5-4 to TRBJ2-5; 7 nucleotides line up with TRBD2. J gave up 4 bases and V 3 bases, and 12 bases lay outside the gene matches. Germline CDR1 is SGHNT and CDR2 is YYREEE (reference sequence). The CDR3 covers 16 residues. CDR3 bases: TGTGCCAGCAGCTCCGCTCTGGGGAGGGTAGGAGAGACCCAGTACTTC. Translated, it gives CASSSALGRVGETQYF.

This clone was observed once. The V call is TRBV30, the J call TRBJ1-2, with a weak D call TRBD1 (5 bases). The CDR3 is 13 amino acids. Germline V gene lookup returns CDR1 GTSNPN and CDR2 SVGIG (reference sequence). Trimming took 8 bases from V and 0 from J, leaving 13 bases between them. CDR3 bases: TGTGCCCGGCATCAGGGAACTAACTATGGCTACACCTTC. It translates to CARHQGTNYGYTF.

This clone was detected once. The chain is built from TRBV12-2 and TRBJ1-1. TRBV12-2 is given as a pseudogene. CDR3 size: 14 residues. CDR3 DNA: TGTGCAAGACGGGAGTCCCGGATGAACACTGAAGCTTTCTTT. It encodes CARRESRMNTEAFF.

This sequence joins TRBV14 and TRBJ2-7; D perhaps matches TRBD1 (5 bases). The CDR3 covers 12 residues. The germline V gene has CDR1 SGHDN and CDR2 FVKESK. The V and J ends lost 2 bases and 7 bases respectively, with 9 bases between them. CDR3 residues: CASSQSRTEQYF. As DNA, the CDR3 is TGTGCCAGCAGCCAATCAAGGACAGAGCAGTACTTC.

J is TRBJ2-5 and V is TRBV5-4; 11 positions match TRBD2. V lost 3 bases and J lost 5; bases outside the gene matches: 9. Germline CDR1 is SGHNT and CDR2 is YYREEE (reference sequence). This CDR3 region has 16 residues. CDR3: CASSWGTSGGGETQYF. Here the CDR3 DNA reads TGTGCCAGCAGCTGGGGGACTAGCGGAGGCGGGGAGACCCAGTACTTC.

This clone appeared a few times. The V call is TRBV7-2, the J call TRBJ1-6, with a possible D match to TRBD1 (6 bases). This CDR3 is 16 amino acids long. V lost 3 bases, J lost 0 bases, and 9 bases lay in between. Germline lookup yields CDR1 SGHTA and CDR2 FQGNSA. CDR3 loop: CASSFKDSSYNSPLHF. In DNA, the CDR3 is TGTGCCAGCAGCTTTAAGGACAGCTCCTATAATTCACCCCTCCACTTT.

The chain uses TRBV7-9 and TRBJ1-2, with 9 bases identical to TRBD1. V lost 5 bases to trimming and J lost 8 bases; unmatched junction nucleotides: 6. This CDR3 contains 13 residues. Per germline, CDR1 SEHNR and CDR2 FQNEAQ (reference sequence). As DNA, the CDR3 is TGTGCCAGCAGCCCCGGGACAGGGTACGGCTACACCTTC. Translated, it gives CASSPGTGYGYTF.

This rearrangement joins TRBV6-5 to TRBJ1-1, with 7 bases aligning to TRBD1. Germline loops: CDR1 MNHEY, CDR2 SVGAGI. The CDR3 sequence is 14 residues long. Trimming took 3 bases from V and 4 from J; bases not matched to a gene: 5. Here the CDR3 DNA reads TGTGCCAGCAGTTATCCAGGGGGGAGCACTGAAGCTTTCTTT. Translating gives CASSYPGGSTEAFF.

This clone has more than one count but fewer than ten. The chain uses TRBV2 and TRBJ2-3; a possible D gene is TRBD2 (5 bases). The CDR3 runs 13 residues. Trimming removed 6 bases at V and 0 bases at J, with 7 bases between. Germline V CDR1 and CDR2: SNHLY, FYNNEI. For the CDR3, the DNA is TGTGCCAGCAGAGAGCGGAGCACAGATACGCAGTATTTT. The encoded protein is CASRERSTDTQYF. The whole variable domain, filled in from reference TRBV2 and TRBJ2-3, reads EPEVTQTPSHQVTQMGQEVILRCVPISNHLYFYWYRQILGQKVEFLVSFYNNEISEKSEIFDDQFSVERPDGSNFTLKIRSTKLEDSAMYFCASRERSTDTQYFGPGTRLTVL.

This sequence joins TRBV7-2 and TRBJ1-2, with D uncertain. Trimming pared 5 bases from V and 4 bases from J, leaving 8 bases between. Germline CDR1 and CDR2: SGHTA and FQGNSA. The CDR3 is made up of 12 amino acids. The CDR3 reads CASSPGLYGYTF. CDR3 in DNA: TGTGCCAGCAGCCCAGGACTCTATGGCTACACCTTC.

Written as DNA, the CDR3 is TGTGCCAGCAGTTTCATCCCGGGACAGGGTTCTGGAAACACCATATATTTT. Translated: CASSFIPGQGSGNTIYF. The chain couples TRBV2 to TRBJ1-3; 9 nucleotides match TRBD1. V dropped 5 bases and J dropped 1; count of bases not matched to a gene: 9. The CDR3 is 17 residues long. CDR1 is SNHLY and CDR2 is FYNNEI in the germline V gene.

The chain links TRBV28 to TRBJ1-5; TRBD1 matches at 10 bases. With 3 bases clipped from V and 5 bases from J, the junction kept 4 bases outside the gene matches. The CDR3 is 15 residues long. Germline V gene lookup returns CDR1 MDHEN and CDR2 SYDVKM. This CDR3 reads CASSLADRGHQPQHF. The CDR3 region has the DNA TGTGCCAGCAGTTTGGCCGACAGGGGGCATCAGCCCCAGCATTTT.

The CDR3 DNA is TGTGCCAGCAGCGGGGGACAGGACCGCAATCAGCCCCAGCATTTT. This sequence encodes CASSGGQDRNQPQHF. V and J are TRBV9 and TRBJ1-5; 8 positions match TRBD1. The V gene's germline CDR1 is SGDLS and CDR2 YYNGEE. Losses at the gene ends were 3 bases for V and 2 bases for J; bases not matched to a gene: 4. The CDR3 covers 15 residues.

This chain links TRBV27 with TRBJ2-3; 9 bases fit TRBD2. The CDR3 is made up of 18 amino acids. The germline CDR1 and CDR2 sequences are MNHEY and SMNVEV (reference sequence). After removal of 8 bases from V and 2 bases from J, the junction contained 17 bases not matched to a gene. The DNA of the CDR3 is TGTGCCAGCGGGGGGGTTCCGGAGCGGGGGGCTTACACAGATACGCAGTATTTT. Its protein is CASGGVPERGAYTDTQYF.

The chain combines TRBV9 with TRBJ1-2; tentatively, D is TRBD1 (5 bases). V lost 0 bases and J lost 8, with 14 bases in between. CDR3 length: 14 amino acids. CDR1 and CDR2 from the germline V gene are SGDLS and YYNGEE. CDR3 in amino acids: CASSVAAQGTGYTF. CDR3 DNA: TGTGCCAGCAGCGTAGCAGCGCAGGGAACCGGCTACACCTTC. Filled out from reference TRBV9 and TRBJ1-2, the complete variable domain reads DSGVTQTPKHLITATGQRVTLRCSPRSGDLSVYWYQQSLDQGLQFLIQYYNGEERAKGNILERFSAQQFPDLHSELNLSSLELGDSALYFCASSVAAQGTGYTFGSGTRLTVV.

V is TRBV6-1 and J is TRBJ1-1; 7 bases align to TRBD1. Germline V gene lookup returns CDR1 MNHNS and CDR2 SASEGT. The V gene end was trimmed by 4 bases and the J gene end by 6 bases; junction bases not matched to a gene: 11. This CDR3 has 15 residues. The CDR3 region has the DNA TGTGCCAGCAGTGCCCTAACAGGGGAGACCGCTGAAGCTTTCTTT. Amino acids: CASSALTGETAEAFF.

Here the CDR3 reads CASSQDGRLADTQYF. The CDR3 region has the DNA TGCGCCAGCAGCCAAGATGGACGACTAGCAGATACGCAGTATTTT. The rearrangement links TRBV4-3 to TRBJ2-3, with D perhaps TRBD2 (6 bases). The V and J ends lost 0 bases and 4 bases respectively, with 11 bases between them. This CDR3 spans 15 amino acids. The V gene's germline CDR1 is LGHNA and CDR2 YSLEER.

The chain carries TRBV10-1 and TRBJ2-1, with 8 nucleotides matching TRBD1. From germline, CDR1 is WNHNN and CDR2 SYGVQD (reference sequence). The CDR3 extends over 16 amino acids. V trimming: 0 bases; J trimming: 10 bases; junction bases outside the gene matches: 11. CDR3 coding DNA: TGCGCCAGCAGTGAGTCGAAGTGGACAGGGTCGGGGGAGCAGTTCTTC. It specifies CASSESKWTGSGEQFF.

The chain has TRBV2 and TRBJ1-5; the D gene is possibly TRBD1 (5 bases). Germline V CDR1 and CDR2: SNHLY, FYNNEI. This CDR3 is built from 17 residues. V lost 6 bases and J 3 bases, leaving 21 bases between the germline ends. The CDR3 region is CASSPGPGRTNNQPQHF. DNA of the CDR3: TGTGCCAGCAGCCCAGGGCCGGGCCGGACGAACAATCAGCCCCAGCATTTT.

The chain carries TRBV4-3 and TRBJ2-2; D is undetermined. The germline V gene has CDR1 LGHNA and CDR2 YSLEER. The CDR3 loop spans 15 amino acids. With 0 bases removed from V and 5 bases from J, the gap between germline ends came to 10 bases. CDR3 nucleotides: TGCGCCAGCAGCCAAGAAGTACAGCTTACCGGGGAGCTGTTTTTT. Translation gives CASSQEVQLTGELFF.